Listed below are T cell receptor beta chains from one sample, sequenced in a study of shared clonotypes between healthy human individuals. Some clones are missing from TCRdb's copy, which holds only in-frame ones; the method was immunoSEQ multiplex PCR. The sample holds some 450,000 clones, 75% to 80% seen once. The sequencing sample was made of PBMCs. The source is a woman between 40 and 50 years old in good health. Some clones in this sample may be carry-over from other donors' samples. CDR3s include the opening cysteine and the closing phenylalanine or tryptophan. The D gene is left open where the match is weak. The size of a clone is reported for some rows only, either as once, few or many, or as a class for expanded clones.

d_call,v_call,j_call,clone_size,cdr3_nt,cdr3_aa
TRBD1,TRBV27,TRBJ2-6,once,TGTGCCAGCAGGGAGAAGGGGGCCAGCGCCCTGACTTTC,CASREKGASALTF
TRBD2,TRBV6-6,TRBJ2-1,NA,TGTGCCAGCAGGCTGACTAGCGGGAGGGCCAATGAGCAGTTCTTC,CASRLTSGRANEQFF
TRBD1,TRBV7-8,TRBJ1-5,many,TGTGCCAGCAGCTTAGGGACAGGCGGCAGATTTGATCAGCCCCAGCATTTT,CASSLGTGGRFDQPQHF
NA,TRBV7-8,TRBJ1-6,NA,TGTGCCAGCAGCTTAGAGAGCATGTATTCACCCCTCCACTTT,CASSLESMYSPLHF
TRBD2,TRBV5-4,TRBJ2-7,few,TGTGCCAGCACCATTTGGACTAGCGGGAGCGACGAGCAGTACTTC,CASTIWTSGSDEQYF
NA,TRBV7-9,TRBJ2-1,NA,TGTGCCAGCAGCCTAACAGCGGTCGATGAGCAGTTCTTC,CASSLTAVDEQFF
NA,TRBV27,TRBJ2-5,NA,TGTGCCAGCAGTTTCACCCGGGGGTACCAAGAGACCCAGTACTTC,CASSFTRGYQETQYF
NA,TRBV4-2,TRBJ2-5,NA,TGTGCCAGCAGCCAAGGAGACACCCAACAAGAGACCCAGTACTTC,CASSQGDTQQETQYF
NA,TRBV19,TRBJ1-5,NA,TGTGCCAGTAGTATTCAAATCAATCAGCCCCAGCATTTT,CASSIQINQPQHF
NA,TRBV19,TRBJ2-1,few,TGTGCCAGTAGTATTACTCAGGTCGGGAATGAGCAGTTCTTC,CASSITQVGNEQFF
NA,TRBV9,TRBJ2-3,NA,TGTGCCAGCAGCGTAAGCGGTGGAGCGCTCACAGATACGCAGTATTTT,CASSVSGGALTDTQYF
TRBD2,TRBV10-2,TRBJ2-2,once,TGCGCCAGCAACGAGGAAGGGACTAGCGGCACCGGGGAGCTGTTTTTT,CASNEEGTSGTGELFF
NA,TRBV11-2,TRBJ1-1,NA,TGTGCCAGCAGCTTGAATCCAGTTCCCGGAGGGAACACTGAAGCTTTCTTT,CASSLNPVPGGNTEAFF
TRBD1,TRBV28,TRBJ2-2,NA,TGTGCCAGCACCCTTTACAGGGGCACCGGGGAGCTGTTTTTT,CASTLYRGTGELFF
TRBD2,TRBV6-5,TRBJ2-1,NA,TGTGCCAGCAGTACACACGGACTAGCAGGGAACGAGCAGTTCTTC,CASSTHGLAGNEQFF
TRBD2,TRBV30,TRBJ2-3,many,TGTGCCTGGAGTGTCCCTAGCGGGAGGGCTACAGATACGCAGTATTTT,CAWSVPSGRATDTQYF
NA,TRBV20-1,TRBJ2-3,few,TGCAGTGCTCTTCTAGCGGATACGCAGTATTTT,CSALLADTQYF
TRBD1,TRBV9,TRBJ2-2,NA,TGTGCCAGCAGCGAATTTACAGGGGGAAACACCGGGGAGCTGTTTTTT,CASSEFTGGNTGELFF
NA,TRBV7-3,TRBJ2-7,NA,TGTGCCAGCAGTCTCCAGGGAGCGCCAAATTACGAGCAGTACTTC,CASSLQGAPNYEQYF
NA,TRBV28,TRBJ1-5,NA,TGTGCCAGCACCCCCGTGGGTCAGCCCCAGCATTTT,CASTPVGQPQHF
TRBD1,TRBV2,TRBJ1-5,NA,TGTGCCAGCATGAGGACAGGGGATCAGCCCCAGCATTTT,CASMRTGDQPQHF
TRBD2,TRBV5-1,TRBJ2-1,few,TGCGCCAGCAGCTTGGAGGCTAGCGGTGAGCAGTTCTTC,CASSLEASGEQFF
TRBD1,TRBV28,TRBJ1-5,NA,TGTGCCAGCAGTTTGACAGGGGGGCTGGAGCCCCAGCATTTT,CASSLTGGLEPQHF
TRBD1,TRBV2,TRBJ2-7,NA,TGTGCCAGTGGTGGACAGGGCTACGAGCAGTACTTC,CASGGQGYEQYF
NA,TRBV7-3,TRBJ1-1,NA,TGTGCCAGCAGCTCCCTGGGGGTCACTGAAGCTTTCTTT,CASSSLGVTEAFF
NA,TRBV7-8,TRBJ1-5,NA,TGTGCCAGCAGCTTAACCTACAGGGATGATGGGAATCAGCCCCAGCATTTT,CASSLTYRDDGNQPQHF
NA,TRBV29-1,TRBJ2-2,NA,TGCAGCGTTAGGGTGACGGCGAACACCGGGGAGCTGTTTTTT,CSVRVTANTGELFF
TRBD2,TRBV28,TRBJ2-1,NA,TGTGCCAGCAGTTTAGGCCTAGCGGGGCCGTACAATGAGCAGTTCTTC,CASSLGLAGPYNEQFF
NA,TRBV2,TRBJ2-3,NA,TGTGCCAGCATTGGTAAGAATACGCAGTATTTT,CASIGKNTQYF
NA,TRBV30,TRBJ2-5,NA,TGTGCCTGGAGTTTAGGTGGTTACGAGACCCAGTACTTC,CAWSLGGYETQYF
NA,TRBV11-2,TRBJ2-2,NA,TGTGCCAGCAGCTGGACCCGGGACACCGGGGAGCTGTTTTTT,CASSWTRDTGELFF
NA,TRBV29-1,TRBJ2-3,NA,TGCAGCGCCACAGCGGGTCCCACAGATACGCAGTATTTT,CSATAGPTDTQYF
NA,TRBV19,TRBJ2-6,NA,TGTGCCAGCAAACAGGGCCCTAGGACTGGGGCCAACGTCCTGACTTTC,CASKQGPRTGANVLTF
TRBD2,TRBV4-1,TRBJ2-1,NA,TGCGCCAGCAGCCTCTTCGGGGGGGGAGGTGAGCAGTTCTTC,CASSLFGGGGEQFF
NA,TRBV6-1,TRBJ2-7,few,TGTGCCAGCAGGTCTCCCCCGGGTCGCGAGCAGTACTTC,CASRSPPGREQYF
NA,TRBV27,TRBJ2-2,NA,TGTGCCAGCAGTCCCCAGATGAACACCGGGGAGCTGTTTTTT,CASSPQMNTGELFF
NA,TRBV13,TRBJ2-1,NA,TGTGCCAGCAAAGTAGGGTCCTACAATGAGCAGTTCTTC,CASKVGSYNEQFF
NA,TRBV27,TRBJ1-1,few,TGTGCCAGCAGTTTAATAACGGGGGGGAACACTGAAGCTTTCTTT,CASSLITGGNTEAFF
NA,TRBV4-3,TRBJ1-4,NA,TGCGCCAGCAGCCGGGACCTATATGAAAAACTGTTTTTT,CASSRDLYEKLFF
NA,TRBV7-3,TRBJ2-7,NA,TGTGCCAGCAGCCTACTGAACGGAGTCGGGGAGCAGTACTTC,CASSLLNGVGEQYF
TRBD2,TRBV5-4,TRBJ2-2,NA,TGTGCCAGCAGCTTGTCCGCTAGCGGGAGTTCCACCGGGGAGCTGTTTTTT,CASSLSASGSSTGELFF
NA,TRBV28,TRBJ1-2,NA,TGTGCCAGCAGTTTATTAAACTATGGCTACACCTTC,CASSLLNYGYTF
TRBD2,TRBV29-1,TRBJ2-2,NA,TGCAGCGTCAACAGCGGGAGTGGCACCGGGGAGCTGTTTTTT,CSVNSGSGTGELFF
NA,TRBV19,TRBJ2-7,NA,TGTGCCAGTAGTATAGGCGGCACAACAAGGGAGCAGTACTTC,CASSIGGTTREQYF
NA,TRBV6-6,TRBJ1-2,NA,TGTGCCAGCAGTTACCGGGAGGGCTACACCTTC,CASSYREGYTF
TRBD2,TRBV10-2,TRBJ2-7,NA,TGCGCCAGCACGGGGGGAGGTGTGGGAGAGCAGTACTTC,CASTGGGVGEQYF
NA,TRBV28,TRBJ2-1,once,TGTGCCAGCAGTCCCCCCGGGCTAGTCGGGTCGAATGAGCAGTTCTTC,CASSPPGLVGSNEQFF
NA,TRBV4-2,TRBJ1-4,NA,TGTGCCAGCAGCCAAGAGGCAGGGGTGCGAGAAAAACTGTTTTTT,CASSQEAGVREKLFF
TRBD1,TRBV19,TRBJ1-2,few,TGTGCCAGTAACCAACGACCGGGACAGGCATTTGGCTACACCTTC,CASNQRPGQAFGYTF
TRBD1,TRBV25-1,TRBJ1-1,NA,TGTGCCAGCAGTGAATGGGGGACAGGGGGCCTGAACACTGAAGCTTTCTTT,CASSEWGTGGLNTEAFF
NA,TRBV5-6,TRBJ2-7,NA,TGTGCCAGCAGCTTGTGGGGGCGTGTGGGGCGGGAGAGGACCTACGAGCAGTACTTC,CASSLWGRVGRERTYEQYF
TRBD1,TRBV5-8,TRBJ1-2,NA,TGTGCCAGCAGCTTCCCGGGACAGACTAACTATGGCTACACCTTC,CASSFPGQTNYGYTF
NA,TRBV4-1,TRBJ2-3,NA,TGCGCCAGCAGCCAAGAAGTGAACCCCGGAGCTCCAGATACGCAGTATTTT,CASSQEVNPGAPDTQYF